The clone carrying this T cell receptor beta chain has more than one count but fewer than ten. This entry is derived from a study of T cells in Graves' hyperthyroidism and ophthalmopathy. The TCR beta CDR3 regions underwent amplification using RNA transcripts as the source. HTBI primers were employed in a first-round RT-PCR of the TCR CDR3. TCRdb recomputed calls from the multiplex PCR reads with MiXCR, one row per CDR3 protein. The sample shows 490,000 or so distinct CDR3 sequences, 20% to 25% of them seen only once. Germline V gene lookup returns CDR1 SGHRS and CDR2 YFSETQ. The CDR3 extends over 16 amino acids. V dropped 4 bases and J dropped 6 bases, with 23 bases sitting between them.

This chain uses TRBV5-1 with TRBJ2-7; D is possibly TRBD2 (6 bases). The sample comprised blood. The clonotype was recovered from a woman aged 70 to 79 with Graves' ophthalmopathy. The CDR3 DNA follows: TGCGCCAGCAGCATGGGACTGTTTGGGAGAGGCGGCGAGCAGTACTTC. Encoded protein: CASSMGLFGRGGEQYF.